This T cell receptor beta chain was sequenced during a study of blood T cell repertoires in COVID-19. Data came from immunoSEQ multiplex PCR; TCRdb stores just in-frame clones and leaves some out. The table records about 55,000 clones, 85% of them present only once. Trimming cost V 4 bases and J 1 base, with 10 bases left between them. Germline V gene data show CDR1 as SGHTA and CDR2 as FQGNSA. The CDR3 sequence is 15 residues long. This TCR derives from a human donor in a cohort sampled during active COVID-19. Source material: peripheral blood. The chain combines TRBV7-2 with TRBJ1-4; D is perhaps TRBD1 (6 bases). The chain's CDR3 is CASSSPGQTNEKLFF. The CDR3 DNA sequence: TGTGCCAGCAGCTCCCCGGGACAAACTAATGAAAAACTGTTTTTT.